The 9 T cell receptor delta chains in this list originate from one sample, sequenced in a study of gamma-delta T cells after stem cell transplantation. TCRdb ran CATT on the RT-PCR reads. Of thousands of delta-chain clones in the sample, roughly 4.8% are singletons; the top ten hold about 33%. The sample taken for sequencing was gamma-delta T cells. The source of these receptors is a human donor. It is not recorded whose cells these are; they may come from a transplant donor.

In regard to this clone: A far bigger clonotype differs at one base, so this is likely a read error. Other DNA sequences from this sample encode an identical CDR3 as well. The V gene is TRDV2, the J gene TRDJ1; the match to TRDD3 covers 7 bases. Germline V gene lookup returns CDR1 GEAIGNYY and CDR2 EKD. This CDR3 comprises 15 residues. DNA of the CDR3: TGCGCCTGTGACAAATTGGGGGAATACACCGATAAACTCATCTTT. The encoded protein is CACDKLGEYTDKLIF.

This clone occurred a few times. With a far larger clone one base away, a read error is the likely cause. CDR3 DNA: TGTGCCTGTGACACCGTGGGGGGTACACTCTCCTGGGACACCCGACAGATGTTTTTC. As protein: CACDTVGGTLSWDTRQMFF. The chain links TRDV2 to TRDJ3, with D tentatively TRDD3 (6 bases). The CDR3 extends over 19 amino acids. Trimming removed 0 bases at V and 0 bases at J, with 14 bases between. Per the germline V gene, CDR1 is GEAIGNYY and CDR2 is EKD.

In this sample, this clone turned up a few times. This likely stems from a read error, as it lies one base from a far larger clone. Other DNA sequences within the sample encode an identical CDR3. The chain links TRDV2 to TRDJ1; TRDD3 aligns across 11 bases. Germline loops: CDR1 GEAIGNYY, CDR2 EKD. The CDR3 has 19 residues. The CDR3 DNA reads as TGTGCCTGTGACTCCTTACTGGGGGATAGATCCCGTGGGACCGATAAGCTCATCTTT. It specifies CACDSLLGDRSRGTDKLIF.

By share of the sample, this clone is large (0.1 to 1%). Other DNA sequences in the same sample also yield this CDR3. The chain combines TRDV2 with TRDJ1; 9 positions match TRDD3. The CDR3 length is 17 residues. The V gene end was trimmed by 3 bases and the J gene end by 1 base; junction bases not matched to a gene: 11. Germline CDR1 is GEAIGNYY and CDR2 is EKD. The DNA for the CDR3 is TGTGCCTGTGACTCCGTGATGGGGGATAGGGGCACCGATAAACTCATCTTT. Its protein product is CACDSVMGDRGTDKLIF.

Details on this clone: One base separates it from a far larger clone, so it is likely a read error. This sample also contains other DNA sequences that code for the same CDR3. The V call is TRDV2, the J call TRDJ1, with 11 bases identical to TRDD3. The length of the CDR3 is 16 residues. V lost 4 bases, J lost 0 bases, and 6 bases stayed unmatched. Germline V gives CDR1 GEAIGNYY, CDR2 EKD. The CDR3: CACDKLGDTNTDKLIF. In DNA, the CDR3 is TGTGCCTGTGATAAGTTGGGGGATACGAACACCGATAAACTCATCTTT.

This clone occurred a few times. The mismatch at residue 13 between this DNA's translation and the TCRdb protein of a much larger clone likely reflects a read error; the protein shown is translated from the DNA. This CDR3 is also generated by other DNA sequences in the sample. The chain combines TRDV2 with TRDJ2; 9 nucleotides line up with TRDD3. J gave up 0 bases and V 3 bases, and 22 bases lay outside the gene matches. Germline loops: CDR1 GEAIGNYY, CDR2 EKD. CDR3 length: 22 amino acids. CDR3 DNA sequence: TGTGCCTGTGACCCCGTACGTGGGGATACGCGCCAGAATCAGGCTTTGACAGCACAACTCTTCTTT. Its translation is CACDPVRGDTRQNQALTAQLFF.

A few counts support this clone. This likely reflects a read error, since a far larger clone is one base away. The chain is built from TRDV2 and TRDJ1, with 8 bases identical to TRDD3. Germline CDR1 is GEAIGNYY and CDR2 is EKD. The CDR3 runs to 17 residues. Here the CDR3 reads CACDSLLGGWDTDKPIF. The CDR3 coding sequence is TGTGCCTGTGATTCCTTACTGGGGGGATGGGACACCGATAAACCCATCTTT.

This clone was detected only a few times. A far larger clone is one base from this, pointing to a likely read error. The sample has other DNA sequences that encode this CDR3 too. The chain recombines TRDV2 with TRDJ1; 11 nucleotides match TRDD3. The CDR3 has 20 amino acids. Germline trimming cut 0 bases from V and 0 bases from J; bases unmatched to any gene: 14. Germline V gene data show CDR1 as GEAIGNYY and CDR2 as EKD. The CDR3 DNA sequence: TGTGCCTGTGACACCGTTCCGGTGGGGGATACGCATCTTTACACCGATAAACTCATCTTT. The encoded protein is CACDTVPVGDTHLYTDKLIF.

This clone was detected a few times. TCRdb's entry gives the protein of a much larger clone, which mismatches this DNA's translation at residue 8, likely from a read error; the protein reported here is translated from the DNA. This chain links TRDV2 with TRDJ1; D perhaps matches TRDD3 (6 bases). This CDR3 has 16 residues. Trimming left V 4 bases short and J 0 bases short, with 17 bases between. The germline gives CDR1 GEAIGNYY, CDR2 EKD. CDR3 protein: CACEGLGGTDTDKLIF. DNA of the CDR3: TGTGCCTGTGAAGGCTTGGGGGGTACGGACACCGATAAACTCATCTTT.